A selection of T cell receptor beta chains follows, all from one sample in a study of blood T cell repertoires in COVID-19. TCRdb keeps only in-frame clones here, not all; method: immunoSEQ multiplex PCR. In the table there are 150,000 to 200,000 clones, approximately 82% of which are singletons. The sequenced sample consisted of PBMCs or T cells enriched from blood (not recorded which). The source of these receptors is a woman aged 50 to 60 in a cohort exposed to, infected with or recovered from COVID-19 (not recorded which). CDR3s include the opening cysteine and the closing phenylalanine or tryptophan. Each record gives: clone size, J gene, V gene, CDR3 protein. A clone size is listed for some rows: how often the clone was seen (once, few, many), or a class if it is expanded.

clone_size: .; j_call: TRBJ1-1; v_call: TRBV2; cdr3_aa: CASSDPGQMNTEAFF
clone_size: .; j_call: TRBJ1-1; v_call: TRBV11-2; cdr3_aa: CASSYLGKTNTEAFF
clone_size: .; j_call: TRBJ2-1; v_call: TRBV9; cdr3_aa: CASSVGTSGRANEQFF
clone_size: .; j_call: TRBJ2-2; v_call: TRBV7-9; cdr3_aa: CASSLSNTGELFF
clone_size: .; j_call: TRBJ2-7; v_call: TRBV7-8; cdr3_aa: CASSLVAGGEQYF
clone_size: once; j_call: TRBJ2-6; v_call: TRBV9; cdr3_aa: CASSLRDQGGGANVLTF
clone_size: .; j_call: TRBJ1-4; v_call: TRBV19; cdr3_aa: CASSPPPGGEKLFF
clone_size: .; j_call: TRBJ2-7; v_call: TRBV27; cdr3_aa: CASSLRQGYEQYF
clone_size: few; j_call: TRBJ1-3; v_call: TRBV6-5; cdr3_aa: CASSAGGVTGNTIYF
clone_size: .; j_call: TRBJ1-2; v_call: TRBV11-2; cdr3_aa: CASSPGQGGYGYTF
clone_size: .; j_call: TRBJ2-5; v_call: TRBV4-2; cdr3_aa: CASSPLIGLAEQETQYF
clone_size: .; j_call: TRBJ2-7; v_call: TRBV4-1; cdr3_aa: CASSQEMTQGYRNEQYF
clone_size: once; j_call: TRBJ1-6; v_call: TRBV3-1/TRBV3-2; cdr3_aa: CASSQQVDYNSPLHF
clone_size: .; j_call: TRBJ1-2; v_call: TRBV5-1; cdr3_aa: CASSSTGTRGDGYTF
clone_size: .; j_call: TRBJ2-2; v_call: TRBV21-1; cdr3_aa: CASLNRVGENTGELFF
clone_size: .; j_call: TRBJ1-1; v_call: TRBV4-1; cdr3_aa: CASSQVGQKVNTEAFF
clone_size: .; j_call: TRBJ2-5; v_call: TRBV10-2; cdr3_aa: CASRDPGQETQYF